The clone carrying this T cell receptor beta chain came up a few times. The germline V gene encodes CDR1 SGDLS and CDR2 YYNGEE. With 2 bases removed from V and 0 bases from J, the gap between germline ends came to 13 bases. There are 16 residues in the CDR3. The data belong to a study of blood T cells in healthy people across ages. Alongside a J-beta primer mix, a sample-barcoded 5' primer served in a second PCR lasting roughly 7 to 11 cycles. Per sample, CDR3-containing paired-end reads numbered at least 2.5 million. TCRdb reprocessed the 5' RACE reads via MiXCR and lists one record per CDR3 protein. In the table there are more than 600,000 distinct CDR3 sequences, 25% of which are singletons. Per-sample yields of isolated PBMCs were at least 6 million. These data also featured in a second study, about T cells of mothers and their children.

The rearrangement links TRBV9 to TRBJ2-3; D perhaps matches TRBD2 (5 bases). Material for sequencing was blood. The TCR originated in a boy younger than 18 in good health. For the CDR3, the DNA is TGTGCCAGCAGCGTTACGGCGGGCTCTAGCACAGATACGCAGTATTTT. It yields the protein CASSVTAGSSTDTQYF. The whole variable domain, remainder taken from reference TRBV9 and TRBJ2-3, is DSGVTQTPKHLITATGQRVTLRCSPRSGDLSVYWYQQSLDQGLQFLIQYYNGEERAKGNILERFSAQQFPDLHSELNLSSLELGDSALYFCASSVTAGSSTDTQYFGPGTRLTVL.